Below are 2 T cell receptor beta chains sequenced from a single sample in a study of cytomegalovirus exposure and HLA in healthy donors (dated by TCRdb to about 2017). Libraries came from the immunoSEQ multiplex PCR assay. A mixture of 60 forward primers for TCR Vbeta segments and 13 reverse primers for TCR Jbeta segments was used in the multiplex PCR. Not all clones reach the TCRdb copy of this immuneACCESS table, which keeps in-frame sequences only. Checked studies attribute under half of the gap to unresolved V genes and leave the rest unexplained. The sample records 150,000 to 200,000 clones, roughly 90% of which are singletons. The top ten constitute 0.2% to 0.3% of the sample. Sequenced: PBMCs. The receptors shown here come from a girl less than two years old in good health and CMV-seronegative.

The chain employs TRBV6-4 and TRBJ2-3; possibly TRBD1 for D (5 bases). Trimming shortened V by 3 bases and J by 3 bases, and 10 bases separated the two germline ends. CDR3 size: 14 residues. CDR1 and CDR2 from the germline V gene are MRHNA and SNTAGT. DNA for the CDR3: TGTGCCAGCAGTGATCAGGGTTGGACAGATACGCAGTATTTT. Its protein product is CASSDQGWTDTQYF.

CDR3 region: CASSLGLAVFSYEQYF. The DNA of the CDR3 is TGTGCCAGCAGCTTGGGACTAGCGGTCTTCTCCTACGAGCAGTACTTC. The chain is built from TRBV7-2 and TRBJ2-7, with TRBD2 matching over 11 bases. The CDR3 length is 16 residues. Germline lookup yields CDR1 SGHTA and CDR2 FQGNSA. Trimming removed 3 bases from V and 0 bases from J; junction bases left unmatched: 4.